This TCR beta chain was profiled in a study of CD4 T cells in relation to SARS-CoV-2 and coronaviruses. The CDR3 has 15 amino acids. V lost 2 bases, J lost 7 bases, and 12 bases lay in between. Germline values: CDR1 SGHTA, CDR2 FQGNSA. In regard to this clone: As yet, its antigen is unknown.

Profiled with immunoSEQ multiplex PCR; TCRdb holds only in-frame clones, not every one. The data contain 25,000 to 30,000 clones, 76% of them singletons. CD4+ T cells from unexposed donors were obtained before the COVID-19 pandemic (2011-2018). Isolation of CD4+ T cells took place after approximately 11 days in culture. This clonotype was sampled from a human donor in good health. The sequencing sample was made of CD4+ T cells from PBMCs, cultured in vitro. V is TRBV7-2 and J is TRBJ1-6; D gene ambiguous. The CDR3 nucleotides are TGTGCCAGCAGCTTATCCGGGTTTGGGAATTCACCCCTCCACTTT. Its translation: CASSLSGFGNSPLHF.